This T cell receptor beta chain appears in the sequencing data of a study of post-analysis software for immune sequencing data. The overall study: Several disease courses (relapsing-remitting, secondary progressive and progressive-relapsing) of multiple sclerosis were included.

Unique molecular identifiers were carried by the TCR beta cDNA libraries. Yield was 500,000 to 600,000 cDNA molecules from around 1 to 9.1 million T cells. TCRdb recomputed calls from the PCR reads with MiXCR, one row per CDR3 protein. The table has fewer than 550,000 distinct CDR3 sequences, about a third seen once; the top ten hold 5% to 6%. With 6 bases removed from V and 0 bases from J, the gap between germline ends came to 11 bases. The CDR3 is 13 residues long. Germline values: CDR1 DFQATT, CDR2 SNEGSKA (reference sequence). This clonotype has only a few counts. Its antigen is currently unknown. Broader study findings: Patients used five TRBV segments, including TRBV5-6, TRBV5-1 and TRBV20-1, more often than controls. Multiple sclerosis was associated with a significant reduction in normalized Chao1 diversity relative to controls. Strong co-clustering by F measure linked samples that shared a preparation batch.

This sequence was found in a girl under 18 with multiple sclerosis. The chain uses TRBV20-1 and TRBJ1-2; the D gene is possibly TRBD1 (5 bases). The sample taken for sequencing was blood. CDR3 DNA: TGCAGTGCAAAACAGGAACCTAACTATGGCTACACCTTC. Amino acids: CSAKQEPNYGYTF.